The entry below gives a single T cell receptor (beta chain) sequence along with its context. This clone was seen once. The antigen it recognizes is unknown. It has no much larger one-base neighbor in the sample; base qualities were not kept. The collaborating institutions used their own protocols to collect whole blood in K2EDTA tubes. For TCRbeta analysis, collaborators shipped samples as frozen whole blood, isolated PBMCs, or DNA extracted from either of those sample types. These data belong to a study of blood T cell repertoires in COVID-19 (dated by TCRdb to 2019 to 2021). Concerning the study at large: The collaborator samples originated in the United States, Italy and Spain and spanned the acute and convalescent phases of COVID-19. The material from the prospective study consisted of cDNA or gDNA derived from T cells, B-cell-depleted T cells, or PBMCs. Deeply sampled blood TCRbeta repertoires from subjects exposed to, actively infected with, or recovered from COVID-19 were included in the dataset. The repertoires were released in a freely available public database intended as a resource for research on the immune response to SARS-CoV-2. The samples were drawn from two sources: the first 160 participants of the ongoing ImmuneRACE study, and 1,254 subjects contributed by 6 global collaborators. Sample metadata almost always included a de-identified subject ID, COVID-19 status, age in years and sex. HLA class I and class II types, where available, came from metadata supplied by the sample provider rather than from assay-based typing.

The immunoSEQ Assay, a bias-controlled multiplex PCR, was used to amplify TCRbeta CDR3 regions from genomic DNA. In the source study's methods: Within the assay, amplification of reference gene primers was used to estimate how many nucleated cells each sample contained. To quantify the absolute abundance of each unique TCRbeta CDR3 rearrangement, sequence reads were collapsed and filtered. For each sample, productive Simpson clonality was calculated by taking the square root of Simpson's diversity index across productive rearrangements. TCRdb holds this immuneACCESS table with in-frame rearrangements only. Some clones are missing; in checked studies, unresolved V genes explain under half, and the rest has no known cause. V and J calls and clone size are copied from that table; D and trimming were computed from the DNA. Present in this sample are about 180,000 clones, roughly 79% of which were seen just once. The ten largest clones represent less than 30% of the sample.

Study-wide findings and limitations: How much clinical and demographic metadata was included differed by source and by participant, and the metadata was provided uncurated.

The TCR originated in a woman between 65 and 79 years old with acute or convalescent COVID-19. The sequenced sample consisted of peripheral blood.

The CDR3 region reads CASSIGRTVGEQYF. The DNA is TGTGCCAGTAGTATAGGTCGGACAGTCGGTGAGCAGTACTTC. This sequence uses TRBV19 and TRBJ2-7; the D gene is perhaps TRBD1, from 6 matching bases. Trimming at the junction amounts to 1 base on V and 7 bases on J, and the germline ends lie 14 bases apart. CDR3 length: 14 amino acids, cysteine to phenylalanine. Left in the record is the CDR3 DNA by itself, 42 bases read in frame from the first base. The germline V gene (reference sequence) gives CDR1 as LNHDA and CDR2 as SQIVND.